What follows are 23 T cell receptor beta chains derived from one specimen sequenced in a study of T cell responses to AZD1222 COVID-19 vaccine. Method: immunoSEQ multiplex PCR; TCRdb's copy keeps in-frame clones and lacks some. There are about 180,000 clones in the sample; roughly 89% occur only once, and approximately 1.6% lies in the top ten. Sequences were derived from peripheral blood, sampled on day 0 of AZD1222 vaccination. These receptors all come from an adult in good health.

The J gene is TRBJ2-3, the V gene TRBV7-2, with TRBD1 matching over 7 bases. The CDR3 is 15 residues long. The germline V gene has CDR1 SGHTA and CDR2 FQGNSA. Germline trimming cut 3 bases from V and 2 bases from J; bases unmatched to any gene: 5. The CDR3 DNA follows: TGTGCCAGCAGCTTTCGGGGACAGACCACAGATACGCAGTATTTT. It translates to CASSFRGQTTDTQYF.

This clone has a handful of counts. This chain joins TRBV27 and TRBJ2-1; 9 positions match TRBD2. The junction had 3 bases not matched to a gene; V was cut back by 1 base and J by 2 bases. The CDR3 contains 16 residues. Germline CDR1 MNHEY, CDR2 SMNVEV (reference sequence). The CDR3 reads CASSLFSGRPYNEQFF. The CDR3 region has the DNA TGTGCCAGCAGTTTATTTAGCGGGAGACCCTACAATGAGCAGTTCTTC.

This clone has only one observation. The chain carries TRBV4-3 and TRBJ1-1; the match to TRBD1 covers 9 bases. The CDR3 totals 17 residues. Germline V gene sequence: CDR1 LGHNA, CDR2 YSLEER. The junction had 10 bases not matched to a gene; V was cut back by 0 bases and J by 5 bases. CDR3 sequence reads: CASSQDAGTGGWTEAFF. The CDR3 DNA follows: TGCGCCAGCAGCCAAGACGCCGGCACAGGGGGCTGGACTGAAGCTTTCTTT.

The chain couples TRBV4-3 to TRBJ1-1, with a possible D match to TRBD1 (6 bases). The CDR3 length is 16 residues. CDR1 is LGHNA and CDR2 is YSLEER in the germline V gene. V lost 0 bases, J lost 4 bases, and 15 bases lay in between. The CDR3 region has the DNA TGCGCCAGCAGCCAAGATTTGTCAGGGGAAGGCACTGAAGCTTTCTTT. Translated, it gives CASSQDLSGEGTEAFF.

This chain connects TRBV10-3 to TRBJ1-1; D remains ambiguous. This CDR3 is 13 amino acids long. Between the trimmed V and J ends, which lost 0 bases and 6 bases, there was a span of 8 bases. Per the germline V gene, CDR1 is ENHRY and CDR2 is SYGVKD. For the CDR3, the DNA is TGTGCCATCAGTGAGTCGTGGAAGGCTGAAGCTTTCTTT. It codes for CAISESWKAEAFF.

As concerns this clone: This same CDR3 is encoded by further DNA sequences in the sample. This sequence joins TRBV12-3 or TRBV12-4 and TRBJ1-1; D is ambiguous. Between the trimmed V and J ends, which lost 5 bases and 11 bases, there was a span of 15 bases. The CDR3 runs to 12 residues. The CDR3 is CASSPPLRSAFF. Written as DNA, the CDR3 is TGTGCCAGCAGTCCCCCTTTACGCTCGGCTTTCTTT.

The chain couples TRBV18 to TRBJ1-1; unclear D gene. V gave up 1 base and J gave up 5 bases, with 11 bases separating them. The CDR3 has 14 residues. Germline CDR1 reads KGHSH; CDR2 reads LQKENI. Written as DNA, the CDR3 is TGTGCCAGCTCACCACGGGGAGGAAGGACTGAAGCTTTCTTT. Translated: CASSPRGGRTEAFF.

This clone was counted a single time. The chain combines TRBV10-3 with TRBJ1-2; tentatively, D is TRBD1 (5 bases). The CDR3 loop spans 15 amino acids. Per germline, CDR1 ENHRY and CDR2 SYGVKD. Trimming removed 6 bases from V and 4 bases from J, with 18 bases in between. The CDR3, as DNA: TGTGCCATCAGGCAAAGACTGGACGGGGGCTATGGCTACACCTTC. Translating gives CAIRQRLDGGYGYTF.

The chain couples TRBV7-9 to TRBJ1-2; possibly TRBD1 for D (5 bases). Germline V gives CDR1 SEHNR, CDR2 FQNEAQ (reference sequence). With 5 bases removed from V and 2 bases from J, the gap between germline ends came to 18 bases. CDR3 length equals 16 residues. CDR3 residues: CASSPPLLGQNYGYTF. The CDR3 DNA reads TGTGCCAGCAGCCCCCCCCTCCTGGGGCAGAACTATGGCTACACCTTC.

The chain combines TRBV19 with TRBJ2-2; a weak D match, TRBD2 (5 bases). Germline V gene sequence: CDR1 LNHDA, CDR2 SQIVND (reference sequence). This CDR3 has 15 residues. The V end was cut by 5 bases, the J end by 0 bases, with 10 bases between. The CDR3 loop is CASSFGAANTGELFF. In nucleotides, the CDR3 is TGTGCCAGTAGTTTTGGAGCGGCGAACACCGGGGAGCTGTTTTTT.

V usage is TRBV24-1 and J usage is TRBJ2-1, with a tentative D call TRBD2 (5 bases). The length of the CDR3 is 15 residues. The V end was cut by 4 bases, the J end by 7 bases, with 16 bases between. CDR1 KGHDR and CDR2 SFDVKD come from the germline V gene. CDR3 nucleotides: TGTGCCACCAGTGACACCGAAAGGCTAGCAAATGAGCAGTTCTTC. This sequence encodes CATSDTERLANEQFF.

CDR3: CASGGGGYGYTF. CDR3 sequence (DNA): TGTGCCAGTGGGGGAGGAGGCTATGGCTACACCTTC. The chain carries TRBV28 and TRBJ1-2; tentative D call: TRBD1 (5 bases). Deletions cut 9 bases from V and 4 bases from J, with 12 bases between. CDR1 MDHEN and CDR2 SYDVKM come from the germline V gene. The CDR3 loop spans 12 amino acids.

The chain is built from TRBV6-2 or TRBV6-3 and TRBJ1-6; D unresolved. Germline V CDR1 and CDR2: MNHEY, SVGEGT. V lost 4 bases to trimming and J lost 7 bases, with 5 bases between them. This CDR3 is 12 amino acids long. Here the CDR3 DNA reads TGTGCCAGCAGTTTCAGGAATTCACCCCTCCACTTT. Its protein is CASSFRNSPLHF.

Turning to this clone: The sample contains more than one DNA sequence encoding this CDR3. The genes are TRBV6-5 and TRBJ2-7; D is ambiguous. Trimming took 0 bases from V and 3 from J, leaving 6 bases between them. CDR1 is MNHEY, CDR2 SVGAGI, per germline. The CDR3 is made up of 13 amino acids. CDR3 nucleotide sequence: TGTGCCAGCAGTTACTCGCCCAGCTACGAGCAGTACTTC. This codes for CASSYSPSYEQYF.

The chain is built from TRBV5-1 and TRBJ2-1, with D unclear. V lost 0 bases and J 13 bases, leaving 8 bases between the germline ends. The CDR3 covers 11 residues. CDR1 and CDR2 (germline): SGHRS, YFSETQ. The CDR3 protein is CASSLETGQFF. In nucleotides, the CDR3 is TGCGCCAGCAGCTTGGAGACTGGACAGTTCTTC.

The rearrangement links TRBV28 to TRBJ2-3; D is possibly TRBD1 or TRBD2 (5 bases each). V lost 3 bases to trimming and J lost 2 bases, with 12 bases between them. This CDR3 has 15 residues. Germline V lookup: CDR1 MDHEN, CDR2 SYDVKM. The CDR3 coding sequence is TGTGCCAGCAGTTTCCGGGCCGGGGCCACAGATACGCAGTATTTT. It encodes CASSFRAGATDTQYF.

The CDR3 sequence: CASSPGGRGSYGYTF. CDR3 sequence (DNA): TGTGCCAGCAGCCCGGGAGGGAGGGGGTCCTATGGCTACACCTTC. The rearrangement uses TRBV7-9 and TRBJ1-2, with D tentatively TRBD1 (6 bases). The CDR3 runs to 15 residues. V was trimmed by 5 bases and J by 4 bases, leaving 17 bases between them. Per germline, CDR1 SEHNR and CDR2 FQNEAQ (reference sequence).

The chain employs TRBV6-4 and TRBJ2-2; D uncertain. This CDR3 has 14 residues. V was cut by 8 bases and J by 5 bases, with 15 bases left in between. The germline V gene encodes CDR1 MRHNA and CDR2 SNTAGT. As DNA, the CDR3 is TGTGCCAGCCAAAAAGAGACTGAGACCGGGGAGCTGTTTTTT. Its protein is CASQKETETGELFF.

This clone was seen just once. V usage is TRBV10-2 and J usage is TRBJ2-1; D remains unclear. The V end was cut by 7 bases, the J end by 3 bases, with 10 bases between. Per germline, CDR1 WSHSY and CDR2 SAAADI. The CDR3 is made up of 13 amino acids. CDR3 sequence reads: CASTVGGYNEQFF. The CDR3 DNA sequence: TGCGCCAGCACCGTAGGTGGCTACAATGAGCAGTTCTTC.

The rearrangement joins TRBV30 to TRBJ1-1, with unresolved D. The ends were cut back, 3 bases at V and 1 base at J, with 9 bases in the middle. CDR3 length equals 13 residues. The germline V gene encodes CDR1 GTSNPN and CDR2 SVGIG (reference sequence). CDR3 nucleotide sequence: TGTGCCTGGAGGGGCACAAGGAACACTGAAGCTTTCTTT. It yields the protein CAWRGTRNTEAFF.

V usage is TRBV9 and J usage is TRBJ1-5, with 9 nucleotides matching TRBD1. The CDR3 is made up of 15 amino acids. The trim removed 3 bases at V and 5 bases at J, leaving 6 bases unmatched. CDR1 and CDR2 (germline): SGDLS, YYNGEE. CDR3 nucleotides: TGTGCCAGCAGCGAAAATGACAGGGGGTATCAGCCCCAGCATTTT. It encodes CASSENDRGYQPQHF.

CDR3 coding DNA: TGTGCCTGGAGTCCCGGGACAGGGCCTGGGGCCAACGTCCTGACTTTC. Residues: CAWSPGTGPGANVLTF. The chain couples TRBV30 to TRBJ2-6, with 9 bases that match TRBD1. The CDR3 is 16 amino acids. V shed 2 bases and J 2 bases; nucleotides not matched to a gene: 4. From germline, CDR1 is GTSNPN and CDR2 SVGIG (reference sequence).

The chain has TRBV28 and TRBJ2-7, with TRBD2 as a possible D gene (6 bases). Trimming stripped 5 bases from V and 3 bases from J, with 14 bases between. This CDR3 has 14 residues. Germline assignment: CDR1 MDHEN and CDR2 SYDVKM. Here the CDR3 DNA reads TGTGCCAGCAGTCTGTGGGGGGAGATCTACGAGCAGTACTTC. It encodes CASSLWGEIYEQYF.